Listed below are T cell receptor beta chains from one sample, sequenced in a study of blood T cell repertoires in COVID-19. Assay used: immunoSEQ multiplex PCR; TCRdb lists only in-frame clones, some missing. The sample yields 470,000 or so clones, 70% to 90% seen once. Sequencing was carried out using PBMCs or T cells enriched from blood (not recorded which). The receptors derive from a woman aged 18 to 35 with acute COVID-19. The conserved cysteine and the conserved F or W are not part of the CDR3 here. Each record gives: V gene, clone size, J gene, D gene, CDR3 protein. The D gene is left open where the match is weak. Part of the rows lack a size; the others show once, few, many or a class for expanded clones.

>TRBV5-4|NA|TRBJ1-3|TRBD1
ASSTGDPSGNTIY
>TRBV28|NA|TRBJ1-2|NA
ASSVLGASGGNYGYT
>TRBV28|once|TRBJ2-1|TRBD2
ASSLELAGRSSYNEQF
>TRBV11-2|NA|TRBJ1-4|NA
ASSLDLGATNEKLF
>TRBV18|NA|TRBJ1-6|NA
ASSPGPGDSPLH
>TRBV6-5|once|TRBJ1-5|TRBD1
ASSYMEPGGGQPQH
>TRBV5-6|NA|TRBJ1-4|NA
ASSSPSSTNEKLF
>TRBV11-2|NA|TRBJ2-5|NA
ASSAKRGETQY
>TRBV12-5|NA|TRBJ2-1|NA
ASGSSSAVSIRQF
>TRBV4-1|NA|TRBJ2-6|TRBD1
ASSREPGQLSGANVLT
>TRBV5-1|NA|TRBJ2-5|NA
ASSLTGGLAQETQY
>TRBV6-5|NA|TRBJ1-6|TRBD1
ASSLTGKGSPLH
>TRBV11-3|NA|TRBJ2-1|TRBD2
ASSFEAGEQF
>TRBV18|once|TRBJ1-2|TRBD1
ASSDLRTGTNYGYT
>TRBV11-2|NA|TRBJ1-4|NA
ASSFSTEKLF
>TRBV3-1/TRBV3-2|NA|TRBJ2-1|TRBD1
ASSQKDRGHNEQF
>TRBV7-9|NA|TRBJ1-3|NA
ASDGDSGNTIY
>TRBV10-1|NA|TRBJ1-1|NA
ASSESQVGNTEAF
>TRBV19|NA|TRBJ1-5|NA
ASRLRDSNQPQH
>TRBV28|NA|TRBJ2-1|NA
ASRRTASSYNEQF
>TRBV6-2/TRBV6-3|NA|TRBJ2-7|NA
ASSYLEGGLTGEQY
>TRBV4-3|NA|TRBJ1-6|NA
ASSHTGYFIGGDNSPLH
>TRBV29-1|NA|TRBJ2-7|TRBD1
SVEHRDSTYEQY
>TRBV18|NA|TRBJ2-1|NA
ASSPEIVREQF
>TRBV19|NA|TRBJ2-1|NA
ASSIEGGRSEQF
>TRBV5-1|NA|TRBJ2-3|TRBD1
ASSPGTGGTPANTQY
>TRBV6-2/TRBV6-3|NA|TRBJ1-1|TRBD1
ASSYIPGGAAF
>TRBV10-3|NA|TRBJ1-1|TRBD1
AISESTGHTEAF
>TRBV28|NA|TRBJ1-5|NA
ASSLTSGSNQPQH
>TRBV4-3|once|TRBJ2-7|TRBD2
ASSQDAGGTSGRFEQY
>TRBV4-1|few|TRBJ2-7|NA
ASSQADSYEQY
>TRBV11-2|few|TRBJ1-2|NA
ASSSTGRAYGYT
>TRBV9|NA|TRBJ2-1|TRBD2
ASSVGLAGVNEQF
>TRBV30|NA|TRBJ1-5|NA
AYTITRTDISNQPQH
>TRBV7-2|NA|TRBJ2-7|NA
ASSLRERGEQY
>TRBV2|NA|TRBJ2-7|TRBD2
ASTDLTGGSNEQY
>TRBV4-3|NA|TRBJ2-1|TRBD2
ASSQLRGRLDEQF
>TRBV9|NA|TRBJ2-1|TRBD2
ASSVATRAGGTPNEQF
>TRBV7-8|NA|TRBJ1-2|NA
ASRLRGGDYGYT
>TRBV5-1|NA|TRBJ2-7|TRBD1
ASSPAATGVTYEQY